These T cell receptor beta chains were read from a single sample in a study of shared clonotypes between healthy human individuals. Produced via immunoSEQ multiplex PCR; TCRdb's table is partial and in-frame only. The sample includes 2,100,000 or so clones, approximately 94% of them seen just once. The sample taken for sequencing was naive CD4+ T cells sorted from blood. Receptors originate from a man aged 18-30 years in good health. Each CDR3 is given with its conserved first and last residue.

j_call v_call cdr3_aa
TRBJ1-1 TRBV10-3 CAIRPGQGVRKDTEAFF
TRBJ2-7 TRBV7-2 CASSLEQSYEQYF
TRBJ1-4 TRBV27 CASSLGKTTATNEKLFF
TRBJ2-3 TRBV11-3 CASSLLPGSTSTDTQYF
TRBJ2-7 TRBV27 CASSFSEARTRLYEQYF
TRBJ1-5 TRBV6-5 CAAGEGNQPQHF
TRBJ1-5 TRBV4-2 CASSQDRGELYSNQPQHF
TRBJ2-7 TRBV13 CASSPPGSGAYEQYF
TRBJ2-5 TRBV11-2 CASSFGGPQETQYF
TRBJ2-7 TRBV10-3 CATTEGTGIYEQYF
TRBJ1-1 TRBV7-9 CASSPAQASANTEAFF
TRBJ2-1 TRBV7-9 CASSIRRGNEQFF
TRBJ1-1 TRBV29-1 CSVEDLGGGTEAFF
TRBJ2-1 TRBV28 CATGNEQFF
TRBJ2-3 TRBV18 CASSPLAQNANTQYF
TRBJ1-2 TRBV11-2 CASSLDFGSRVGYTF
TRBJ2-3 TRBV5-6 CASSYPSPGLGRDF
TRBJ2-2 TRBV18 CASSPIYGELFF
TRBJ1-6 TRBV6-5 CASSPAGYNSPLHF
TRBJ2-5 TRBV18 CASSTGAIQETQYF
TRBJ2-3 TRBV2 CASSGGVGSTQYF
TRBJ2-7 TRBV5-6 CASSSSPPGFYEQYF
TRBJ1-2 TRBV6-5 CASSFDRDYGYTF
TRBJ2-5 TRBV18 CASSQGIQETQYF
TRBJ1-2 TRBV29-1 CSVEGGGRMGGYTF
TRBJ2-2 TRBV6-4 CASSEQGAGELFF